The 26 T cell receptor beta chains below were found in one sample sequenced in a study of blood T cell repertoires in COVID-19. Data came from immunoSEQ multiplex PCR; TCRdb stores just in-frame clones and leaves some out. The profile covers around 140,000 clones, with more than 70% appearing a single time and 10% taken by the ten largest. The sequencing sample was made of peripheral blood. Every receptor here comes from a man between 50 and 59 years old with acute or convalescent COVID-19.

This sequence joins TRBV5-1 and TRBJ1-2, with 8 positions matching TRBD1. Germline V gene lookup returns CDR1 SGHRS and CDR2 YFSETQ. The CDR3 length is 14 residues. The J segment lost 0 bases and the V segment lost 4 bases, leaving 2 bases of the junction unmatched. Here the CDR3 reads CASSPGQANYGYTF. For the CDR3, the DNA is TGCGCCAGCAGCCCGGGACAGGCTAACTATGGCTACACCTTC.

The sample holds one count of this clone. The CDR3 DNA reads as TGTGCCAGCAGTGTGACAGGGTGGACGGTCACTGAAGCTTTCTTT. Translating gives CASSVTGWTVTEAFF. V is TRBV2 and J is TRBJ1-1; the match to TRBD1 covers 7 bases. The junction had 9 bases not matched to a gene; V was cut back by 4 bases and J by 4 bases. Per the germline V gene, CDR1 is SNHLY and CDR2 is FYNNEI. The CDR3 has 15 amino acids.

This clone was counted between two and nine times. The chain recombines TRBV29-1 with TRBJ2-7, with D tentatively TRBD2 (5 bases). V lost 6 bases to trimming and J lost 3 bases, with 21 bases between them. The CDR3 is 15 amino acids. Germline-derived CDR1 and CDR2 are SQVTM and ANQGSEA. The CDR3 sequence: CSVFSSGTGHYEQYF. DNA of the CDR3: TGCAGCGTGTTCTCAAGCGGAACCGGCCACTACGAGCAGTACTTC.

The V gene is TRBV11-2, the J gene TRBJ1-6; D not resolved. Germline CDR1 is SGHAT and CDR2 is FQNNGV. Between the trimmed V and J ends, which lost 2 bases and 0 bases, there was a span of 11 bases. This CDR3 region has 17 residues. The DNA for the CDR3 is TGTGCCAGCAGCTTATCTCTGCGGCACTCCTATAATTCACCCCTCCACTTT. It encodes CASSLSLRHSYNSPLHF. Drawing the rest from reference TRBV11-2 and TRBJ1-6, the complete variable domain is EAGVAQSPRYKIIEKRQSVAFWCNPISGHATLYWYQQILGQGPKLLIQFQNNGVVDDSQLPKDRFSAERLKGVDSTLKIQPAKLEDSAVYLCASSLSLRHSYNSPLHFGNGTRLTVT.

The V call is TRBV7-9, the J call TRBJ2-7, with TRBD2 matching 8 bases. The CDR3 covers 15 residues. V was clipped by 4 bases and J by 6 bases; unmatched bases: 11. Per the germline V gene, CDR1 is SEHNR and CDR2 is FQNEAQ (reference sequence). Here the CDR3 reads CASSSVNGGAVEQYF. For the CDR3, the DNA is TGTGCCAGCAGCTCGGTGAACGGGGGGGCCGTCGAGCAGTACTTC.

The rearrangement links TRBV5-1 to TRBJ1-1; no definite D call. The V end was cut by 3 bases, the J end by 0 bases, with 15 bases between. The germline V gene has CDR1 SGHRS and CDR2 YFSETQ. The CDR3 is made up of 16 amino acids. The CDR3 DNA follows: TGCGCCAGCAGCTCATTCGGCGGGCAGCTGAACACTGAAGCTTTCTTT. Its translation: CASSSFGGQLNTEAFF.

This chain uses TRBV5-1 with TRBJ2-1; TRBD1 might be the D (6 bases). V shed 4 bases and J shed 1 base, with 15 bases lying between them. Germline V gives CDR1 SGHRS, CDR2 YFSETQ. This CDR3 spans 16 amino acids. CDR3 DNA sequence: TGCGCCAGCAGCCCAGGGACATCGGGTTCCTACAATGAGCAGTTCTTC. This sequence encodes CASSPGTSGSYNEQFF.

The chain links TRBV6-5 to TRBJ2-1; no clear D. Deletions cut 5 bases from V and 0 bases from J, with 2 bases between. The CDR3 totals 12 residues. Germline loops: CDR1 MNHEY, CDR2 SVGAGI. The CDR3, as DNA: TGTGCCAGCAGTCGCTCCTACAATGAGCAGTTCTTC. Encoded protein: CASSRSYNEQFF.

The rearrangement links TRBV4-1 to TRBJ1-2, with 10 bases aligning to TRBD1. The germline gives CDR1 MGHRA, CDR2 YSYEKL. CDR3 size: 13 residues. Trimming at V came to 5 bases and at J to 8 bases, leaving 5 bases not matched to a gene. The CDR3 here is CASSARDRGGYTF. The CDR3 nucleotides read TGCGCCAGCAGCGCGCGGGACAGGGGCGGCTACACCTTC.

For the CDR3, the DNA is TGCGCCAGCAGCCCCGGGGGACTAGCGGGAGGGTTTAAGGATGAGCAGTTCTTC. As protein: CASSPGGLAGGFKDEQFF. The chain has TRBV5-1 and TRBJ2-1; 16 bases match TRBD2. There are 18 residues in the CDR3. Germline V lookup: CDR1 SGHRS, CDR2 YFSETQ. V was pared by 4 bases and J by 8 bases, with 12 bases of the junction left unmatched.

The chain is built from TRBV6-2 or TRBV6-3 and TRBJ1-1; D might be TRBD1 (6 bases). The V gene lost 7 bases and the J gene lost 8 bases, with 11 bases spanning the gap. The CDR3 runs 11 residues. Germline V lookup: CDR1 MNHEY, CDR2 SVGEGT. CDR3 sequence (DNA): TGTGCCAGCACCCCGGGGGCAGAAGCTTTCTTT. Its translation: CASTPGAEAFF.

The rearrangement joins TRBV7-2 to TRBJ1-6, with 12 bases matching TRBD1. The V and J ends lost 4 bases and 8 bases, in that order; junction bases with no gene match: 6. This CDR3 contains 16 residues. Looked up from germline, CDR1 is SGHTA and CDR2 is FQGNSA. CDR3 nucleotide sequence: TGTGCCAGCAGCTCCCGGGACAGGGGGCTGTATTCACCCCTCCACTTT. This translates into CASSSRDRGLYSPLHF.

The chain recombines TRBV6-2 or TRBV6-3 with TRBJ2-7; possible D gene TRBD1, 6 bases. CDR1 is MNHEY and CDR2 is SVGEGT in the germline V gene. Trimming removed 2 bases from V and 2 bases from J, with 7 bases in between. The CDR3 loop spans 13 amino acids. CDR3: CASSYGGPYEQYF. The CDR3 region has the DNA TGTGCCAGCAGTTACGGGGGCCCCTACGAGCAGTACTTC.

J is TRBJ2-5 and V is TRBV5-1; possibly TRBD2 for D (5 bases). V dropped 0 bases and J dropped 1 base, with 13 bases sitting between them. CDR3 size: 16 residues. Germline CDR1 is SGHRS and CDR2 is YFSETQ. In nucleotides, the CDR3 is TGCGCCAGCAGCTTGGAGAGAGCTAGCAGCCAAGAGACCCAGTACTTC. This codes for CASSLERASSQETQYF. The variable domain in full, with the rest retrieved from reference TRBV5-1 and TRBJ2-5, is KAGVTQTPRYLIKTRGQQVTLSCSPISGHRSVSWYQQTPGQGLQFLFEYFSETQRNKGNFPGRFSGRQFSNSRSEMNVSTLELGDSALYLCASSLERASSQETQYFGPGTRLLVL.

Remarks on this clone: The same CDR3 is also encoded by other DNA sequences in this sample. The chain combines TRBV18 with TRBJ1-5; TRBD1 agrees at 7 bases. The CDR3 contains 13 residues. Trimming at V came to 2 bases and at J to 6 bases, leaving 1 base not matched to a gene. The germline gives CDR1 KGHSH, CDR2 LQKENI. The CDR3 reads CASSPGTAQPQHF. CDR3 sequence (DNA): TGTGCCAGCTCACCAGGGACAGCTCAGCCCCAGCATTTT.

This clone was observed a single time. This chain uses TRBV2 with TRBJ2-5; 10 bases fit TRBD2. Trimming took 10 bases from V and 5 from J; bases not matched to a gene: 16. The CDR3 length is 16 residues. Looked up from germline, CDR1 is SNHLY and CDR2 is FYNNEI. The CDR3 is CATPSGREPLSETQYF. As DNA, the CDR3 is TGTGCCACGCCGAGCGGGAGGGAGCCCCTTTCGGAGACCCAGTACTTC.

The CDR3 DNA reads TGTGCCAGCAGCTTCGAGACAGGTGGGACGCTGGCTTTCTTT. It codes for CASSFETGGTLAFF. J is TRBJ1-1 and V is TRBV5-4; D is possibly TRBD1 (6 bases). Looked up from germline, CDR1 is SGHNT and CDR2 is YYREEE (reference sequence). V lost 2 bases to trimming and J lost 11 bases, with 19 bases between them. This CDR3 spans 14 amino acids.

The chain combines TRBV30 with TRBJ1-1; 7 nucleotides align to TRBD1. The CDR3 runs 13 residues. J gave up 1 base and V 2 bases, and 1 base lay outside the gene matches. Germline CDR1 GTSNPN, CDR2 SVGIG (reference sequence). As DNA, the CDR3 is TGTGCCTGGAGTCGACAGGGGAACACTGAAGCTTTCTTT. Its protein product is CAWSRQGNTEAFF.

The gene calls are TRBV6-5 and TRBJ1-2; unclear D gene. Trimming shortened V by 6 bases and J by 3 bases, and 17 bases separated the two germline ends. This CDR3 region has 15 residues. Germline V gene lookup returns CDR1 MNHEY and CDR2 SVGAGI. The CDR3 here is CASRIGPRADYGYTF. The CDR3 DNA reads as TGTGCCAGCAGAATCGGGCCGCGAGCGGACTATGGCTACACCTTC.

This clone was recorded once. V is TRBV27 and J is TRBJ2-1, with TRBD2 matching 13 bases. The junction had 8 bases not matched to a gene; V was cut back by 5 bases and J by 1 base. The germline gives CDR1 MNHEY, CDR2 SMNVEV (reference sequence). This CDR3 is built from 18 residues. The CDR3 sequence is CASSPVGTSGVSYNEQFF. The DNA for the CDR3 is TGTGCCAGCAGTCCAGTGGGGACTAGCGGGGTGTCCTACAATGAGCAGTTCTTC.

J is TRBJ2-1 and V is TRBV18; TRBD1 is a possible D gene (6 bases). Trimming removed 3 bases at V and 2 bases at J, with 14 bases between. This CDR3 comprises 16 residues. Germline CDR1 reads KGHSH; CDR2 reads LQKENI. CDR3 protein: CASSPYRDFTYNEQFF. The CDR3 DNA reads TGTGCCAGCTCACCCTACAGGGATTTCACCTACAATGAGCAGTTCTTC.

This chain uses TRBV6-1 with TRBJ1-5, with a tentative D call TRBD1 (5 bases). The CDR3 spans 16 residues. V was shortened by 0 bases and J by 7 bases, with 16 bases between the two germline ends. Germline loops: CDR1 MNHNS, CDR2 SASEGT. CDR3 protein: CASSEAAGTPDQPQHF. The CDR3 bases are TGTGCCAGCAGTGAAGCGGCGGGGACCCCCGACCAGCCCCAGCATTTT.

The chain is built from TRBV3-1 (or the pseudogene TRBV3-2) and TRBJ1-1, with a possible D match to TRBD1 (5 bases). This CDR3 has 17 amino acids. Trimming shortened V by 4 bases and J by 4 bases, and 22 bases separated the two germline ends. Germline V lookup: CDR1 LGHDT, CDR2 YNNKEL (reference sequence). In nucleotides, the CDR3 is TGTGCCAGCAGCCTCCGAGGGCGAGGGGCCGGGAGCACTGAAGCTTTCTTT. Its protein product is CASSLRGRGAGSTEAFF.

The chain combines TRBV7-2 with TRBJ1-5; D is unresolved. This CDR3 contains 16 residues. V gave up 0 bases and J gave up 4 bases, with 13 bases separating them. Germline V gene data show CDR1 as SGHTA and CDR2 as FQGNSA. The CDR3 protein is CASSLALGSYNQPQHF. CDR3 DNA sequence: TGTGCCAGCAGCTTAGCGCTAGGTTCCTATAATCAGCCCCAGCATTTT.

The chain combines TRBV21-1 with TRBJ2-5; TRBD2 is the table's D call and was not checked against the DNA. TRBV21-1 is designated a pseudogene. The CDR3 contains 19 residues. The DNA of the CDR3 is TGTGCCAGTTGCTTACTAGTTGGACGGTTAACGGGACTGGGTGAGACCCAGTACTTC. Its translation is CASCLLVGRLTGLGETQYF.

The genes are TRBV9 and TRBJ1-3; D is undetermined. This CDR3 has 13 amino acids. Germline lookup yields CDR1 SGDLS and CDR2 YYNGEE. V was clipped by 0 bases and J by 11 bases, with 12 bases between them. CDR3 DNA: TGTGCCAGCAGCGTAGATGACCGGAGGGCCATATATTTT. This encodes CASSVDDRRAIYF.